The 5 T cell receptor beta chains given below trace back to one sample, sequenced in a study of blood T cells in healthy people across ages. It was with a sample-barcoded 5' primer and a J-beta primer mix that a second PCR of roughly 6 to 11 cycles was run. A single record per CDR3 protein comes from TCRdb applying MiXCR to the 5' RACE reads. The repertoire holds 1.5 million to 2 million distinct CDR3 sequences, with around 50% as singletons. Sequencing used blood. These receptors were collected from a woman between 40 and 50 years old in good health.

This clonotype was seen only a few times. The DNA for the CDR3 is TGTGTTGCGGTCAGTCGCACAGATACGCAGTATTTT. Residues: CVAVSRTDTQYF. The genes are TRBV28 and TRBJ2-3, with D uncertain. The CDR3 runs to 12 residues. The germline gives CDR1 MDHEN, CDR2 SYDVKM.

This clonotype has only a few counts. The chain couples TRBV7-3 to TRBJ2-6; D is possibly TRBD2 (5 bases). The CDR3 spans 15 residues. In germline, CDR1 is SGHTA, CDR2 FQGTGA. V lost 3 bases to trimming and J lost 4 bases, with 10 bases between them. DNA for the CDR3: TGTGCCAGCAGCTTTCTTGGAGGAGGGGCCAACGTCCTGACTTTC. Translation gives CASSFLGGGANVLTF. Complete variable domain (other parts from reference TRBV7-3 and TRBJ2-6): GAGVSQTPSNKVTEKGKYVELRCDPISGHTALYWYRQSLGQGPEFLIYFQGTGAADDSGLPNDRFFAVRPEGSVSTLKIQRTERGDSAVYLCASSFLGGGANVLTFGAGSRLTVL.

V and J are TRBV20-1 and TRBJ2-5; D is perhaps TRBD1 (6 bases). V was clipped by 0 bases and J by 3 bases, with 11 bases between them. This CDR3 comprises 14 residues. Germline loops: CDR1 DFQATT, CDR2 SNEGSKA (reference sequence). DNA for the CDR3: TGCAGTGCTAGAGAGGACAGATTGAAAGAGACCCAGTACTTC. Its protein product is CSAREDRLKETQYF.

In its sample, this clonotype was seen a few times. The V call is TRBV10-3, the J call TRBJ2-7, with D unresolved. CDR1 and CDR2 (germline): ENHRY, SYGVKD. This CDR3 comprises 12 residues. The V and J ends lost 0 bases and 6 bases respectively, with 6 bases between them. As DNA, the CDR3 is TGTGCCATCAGTGAGTCATGGGGCGAGCAGTACTTC. Translation gives CAISESWGEQYF.

This clonotype was detected a few times. V gene TRBV9 combines with J gene TRBJ2-3; D is uncertain. V dropped 2 bases and J dropped 5 bases, with 15 bases sitting between them. Germline values: CDR1 SGDLS, CDR2 YYNGEE. The CDR3 covers 15 residues. The CDR3 DNA is TGTGCCAGCAGCGTGGGCAGCCTAACACGAGATACGCAGTATTTT. This translates into CASSVGSLTRDTQYF.